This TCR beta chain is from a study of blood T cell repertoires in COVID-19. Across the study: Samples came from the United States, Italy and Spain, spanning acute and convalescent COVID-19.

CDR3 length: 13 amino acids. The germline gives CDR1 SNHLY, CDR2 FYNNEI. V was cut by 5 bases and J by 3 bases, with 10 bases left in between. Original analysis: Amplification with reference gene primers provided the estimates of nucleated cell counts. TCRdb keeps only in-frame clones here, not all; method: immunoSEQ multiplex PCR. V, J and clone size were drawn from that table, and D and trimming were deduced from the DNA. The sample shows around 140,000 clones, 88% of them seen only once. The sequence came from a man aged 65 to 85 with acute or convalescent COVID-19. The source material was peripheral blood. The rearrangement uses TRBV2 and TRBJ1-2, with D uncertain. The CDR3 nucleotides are TGTGCCAGCAGTCTGAAAACTTACTATGGCTACACCTTC. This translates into CASSLKTYYGYTF.